The 25 T cell receptor beta chains given below trace back to one sample, sequenced in a study of beta chain features in type 1 diabetes. Study-wide points: Among patients with Type 1 diabetes, TCRB CDR3s were moderately but significantly shorter in every one of the four CD4+ subsets.

The authors reverse transcribed all of the isolated RNA, so sequencing captured expressed TCRB transcripts. Libraries were prepared by immunoSEQ multiplex PCR; TCRdb keeps only in-frame clonotypes and omits some of them. The sample includes 600,000 to 700,000 clones, 10% to 15% of them seen just once. These TCRs' antigens remain unknown. Specimen: naive CD4+ T cells from blood. The receptors derive from a man between 18 and 29 years old with type 1 diabetes.

A few counts support this clone. V is TRBV1 and J is TRBJ2-3. TRBV1 is tagged as a pseudogene. CDR3 size: 11 residues. CDR3 bases: TGCACCCGGAGGGGGGAAGATACGCAGTATTTT. This sequence encodes CTRRGEDTQYF.

This clone showed up just a few times. Other DNA sequences in this specimen translate into the identical CDR3. The chain's CDR3 is CSARDGHTQYF. CDR3 bases: TGCAGTGCTAGAGATGGGCATACGCAGTATTTT. The rearrangement links TRBV20-1 to TRBJ2-3; D gene unclear. From germline, CDR1 is DFQATT and CDR2 SNEGSKA (reference sequence). CDR3 length equals 11 residues. Trimming took off 0 bases at V and 7 bases at J, with 5 bases between the two ends.

The chain joins TRBV7-6 to TRBJ2-7, with D possibly matching TRBD2 (5 bases). Germline lookup yields CDR1 SGHVS and CDR2 FNYEAQ. Trimming took off 4 bases at V and 6 bases at J, with 19 bases between the two ends. The CDR3 is 15 residues long. The CDR3 region is CASSSPRQSEGEQYF. The CDR3 coding sequence is TGTGCCAGCAGCTCCCCCCGGCAGAGCGAGGGCGAGCAGTACTTC. The entire variable domain, with the rest obtained from reference TRBV7-6 and TRBJ2-7, is as follows: GAGVSQSPRYKVTKRGQDVALRCDPISGHVSLYWYRQALGQGPEFLTYFNYEAQQDKSGLPNDRFSAERPEGSISTLTIQRTEQRDSAMYRCASSSPRQSEGEQYFGPGTRLTVT.

This clone has just a few counts. This chain connects TRBV28 to TRBJ1-3; 8 bases match TRBD1. The CDR3 has 16 amino acids. Germline V lookup: CDR1 MDHEN, CDR2 SYDVKM. V shed 5 bases and J 2 bases; nucleotides not matched to a gene: 8. The CDR3 nucleotides read TGTGCCAGCAGTGCCTGGACAGGGCTGACTGGAAACACCATATATTTT. This sequence encodes CASSAWTGLTGNTIYF.

The chain carries TRBV2 and TRBJ1-3, with D uncertain. The V end lost 4 bases, the J end lost 7 bases, and 14 bases lay between the germline ends. Germline V gene data show CDR1 as SNHLY and CDR2 as FYNNEI. This CDR3 contains 14 residues. The CDR3 DNA is TGTGCCAGCAGTGTAACCGCCATTGGGAACACCATATATTTT. Translation gives CASSVTAIGNTIYF.

The chain combines TRBV2 with TRBJ2-3, with D unclear. The CDR3 has 15 amino acids. From germline, CDR1 is SNHLY and CDR2 FYNNEI. Trimming took off 7 bases at V and 6 bases at J, with 20 bases between the two ends. The CDR3 reads CASNMRHGSSDTQYF. Written as DNA, the CDR3 is TGTGCCAGCAATATGAGACATGGGTCATCGGATACGCAGTATTTT.

The chain carries TRBV25-1 and TRBJ1-6, with 7 positions matching TRBD1. This CDR3 region has 16 residues. From germline, CDR1 is MGHDK and CDR2 SYGVNS. V gave up 1 base and J gave up 5 bases; unmatched junction bases: 5. The CDR3 region is CASSESLTGNNSPLHF. In DNA form, the CDR3 reads TGTGCCAGCAGTGAATCCCTGACAGGGAATAATTCACCCCTCCACTTT.

The chain joins TRBV7-8 to TRBJ2-3, with 7 bases aligning to TRBD1. The CDR3 contains 15 residues. The V gene end was trimmed by 5 bases and the J gene end by 3 bases; junction bases not matched to a gene: 8. CDR1 SGHVS and CDR2 FQNEAQ come from the germline V gene. The CDR3 bases are TGTGCCAGCAGCCAGGGACAGTTCCGAACAGATACGCAGTATTTT. This sequence encodes CASSQGQFRTDTQYF.

This clone has just a few counts. As DNA, the CDR3 is TGTGCCAGCAGCTTAGGGGGACAGGGAGGCACTGAAGCTTTCTTT. Translating it yields CASSLGGQGGTEAFF. The V call is TRBV7-9, the J call TRBJ1-1; 9 bases fit TRBD1. CDR3 length: 15 residues. Trimming at V came to 1 base and at J to 4 bases, leaving 4 bases not matched to a gene. Germline V CDR1 and CDR2: SEHNR, FQNEAQ (reference sequence).

Of note for this clone: This sample also contains other DNA sequences that code for the same CDR3. The genes are TRBV6-5 and TRBJ2-5, with 8 bases identical to TRBD2. Germline V gene lookup returns CDR1 MNHEY and CDR2 SVGAGI. The J segment lost 2 bases and the V segment lost 6 bases, leaving 8 bases of the junction unmatched. The CDR3 has 15 amino acids. The CDR3 bases are TGTGCCAGCAGCCCCCTGGCGGGGGGTCAAGAGACCCAGTACTTC. This gives the protein CASSPLAGGQETQYF.

This clone was detected a few times. V is TRBV2 and J is TRBJ2-7, with TRBD1 matching over 7 bases. The CDR3 is 14 amino acids. Germline V gene lookup returns CDR1 SNHLY and CDR2 FYNNEI. After removal of 6 bases from V and 3 bases from J, the junction contained 8 bases not matched to a gene. The CDR3 loop is CASSGMAGGYEQYF. In DNA, the CDR3 is TGTGCCAGCAGCGGGATGGCAGGGGGCTACGAGCAGTACTTC.

CDR3 sequence reads: CASSQEQDWETQYF. CDR3 nucleotide sequence: TGTGCCAGCAGCCAAGAACAGGATTGGGAGACCCAGTACTTC. The chain recombines TRBV4-2 with TRBJ2-5, with D possibly matching TRBD1 (5 bases). The CDR3 runs to 14 residues. Germline CDR1 is LGHNA and CDR2 is YNFKEQ. V was cut by 0 bases and J by 5 bases, with 10 bases left in between.

This chain joins TRBV15 and TRBJ2-7; the match to TRBD2 covers 10 bases. This CDR3 comprises 17 residues. The germline CDR1 and CDR2 sequences are LNHNV and YYDKDF (reference sequence). J gave up 2 bases and V 1 base, and 8 bases lay outside the gene matches. The CDR3 here is CATSRGPSGGYTYEQYF. The CDR3 nucleotides are TGTGCCACCAGCAGAGGCCCTAGCGGGGGCTACACCTACGAGCAGTACTTC.

This clone was seen a handful of times. The V call is TRBV9, the J call TRBJ2-3; the match to TRBD2 covers 8 bases. V gave up 4 bases and J gave up 5 bases; unmatched junction bases: 9. Germline-derived CDR1 and CDR2 are SGDLS and YYNGEE. The CDR3 extends over 15 amino acids. CDR3 DNA sequence: TGTGCCAGCAGCCCCCGGGGGGGCCTGGGAGATACGCAGTATTTT. Residues: CASSPRGGLGDTQYF.

As for this clone: Other nucleotide sequences in the sample specify the same CDR3. The chain uses TRBV29-1 and TRBJ1-1; TRBD1 might be the D (5 bases). The V gene lost 4 bases and the J gene lost 4 bases, with 10 bases spanning the gap. The CDR3 runs to 12 residues. Germline loops: CDR1 SQVTM, CDR2 ANQGSEA. CDR3 DNA: TGCAGCGTTGTTGGCGGGGGCACTGAAGCTTTCTTT. Translating it yields CSVVGGGTEAFF.

The chain links TRBV4-1 to TRBJ2-3, with D unclear. The V end lost 0 bases, the J end lost 6 bases, and 7 bases lay between the germline ends. In germline, CDR1 is MGHRA, CDR2 YSYEKL. This CDR3 has 13 amino acids. In DNA, the CDR3 is TGCGCCAGCAGCCAAGATCCGAGGGATACGCAGTATTTT. As protein: CASSQDPRDTQYF.

The J gene is TRBJ1-4, the V gene TRBV28, with no clear D. CDR1 and CDR2 (germline): MDHEN, SYDVKM. V lost 6 bases, J lost 3 bases, and 11 bases lay in between. The CDR3 covers 14 residues. CDR3 nucleotides: TGTGCCAGCAGCAGCCCTCCGGCTAATGAAAAACTGTTTTTT. Amino acids: CASSSPPANEKLFF. Using reference TRBV28 and TRBJ1-4 for the parts outside the CDR3, the full variable domain is DVKVTQSSRYLVKRTGEKVFLECVQDMDHENMFWYRQDPGLGLRLIYFSYDVKMKEKGDIPEGYSVSREKKERFSLILESASTNQTSMYLCASSSPPANEKLFFGSGTQLSVL.

The chain combines TRBV6-6 with TRBJ1-6, with D perhaps matching TRBD1 (6 bases). This CDR3 is built from 15 residues. Germline CDR1 reads MNHNY; CDR2 reads SVGAGI (reference sequence). V gave up 7 bases and J gave up 15 bases, with 25 bases separating them. The DNA of the CDR3 is TGTGCCAGCACCCAAGAACTAACAGAGGACAGCATCCTCCACTTT. Translated, it gives CASTQELTEDSILHF.

The chain joins TRBV5-6 to TRBJ2-7, with TRBD1 matching over 7 bases. The CDR3 has 14 residues. V lost 4 bases to trimming and J lost 1 base; unmatched junction nucleotides: 5. Germline-derived CDR1 and CDR2 are SGHDT and YYEEEE. The CDR3 bases are TGTGCCAGCAGCCGAACAGGGGTGTCCTACGAGCAGTACTTC. Its protein product is CASSRTGVSYEQYF.

The genes are TRBV7-2 and TRBJ2-6; D gene unclear. The CDR3 contains 15 residues. Trimming took off 3 bases at V and 0 bases at J, with 6 bases between the two ends. Per the germline V gene, CDR1 is SGHTA and CDR2 is FQGNSA. The CDR3 sequence: CASSFRSSGANVLTF. The CDR3 DNA follows: TGTGCCAGCAGCTTCCGTTCCTCTGGGGCCAACGTCCTGACTTTC.

The V gene is TRBV18, the J gene TRBJ2-3; 10 bases align to TRBD2. With 3 bases clipped from V and 2 bases from J, the junction kept 5 bases outside the gene matches. The length of the CDR3 is 16 residues. Per germline, CDR1 KGHSH and CDR2 LQKENI. CDR3 DNA: TGTGCCAGCTCACCCTTACTAGCGGGGCCCACAGATACGCAGTATTTT. Its translation: CASSPLLAGPTDTQYF.

This clone was found a few times. J is TRBJ2-7 and V is TRBV27; the D gene is possibly TRBD2 (6 bases). Germline V gene data show CDR1 as MNHEY and CDR2 as SMNVEV (reference sequence). V lost 5 bases, J lost 1 base, and 9 bases lay in between. The CDR3 is 13 amino acids. CDR3 DNA: TGTGCCAGCAGTCGCGGGAATTCCTACGAGCAGTACTTC. Its translation is CASSRGNSYEQYF.

J is TRBJ2-3 and V is TRBV15; D unclear. Germline V CDR1 and CDR2: LNHNV, YYDKDF (reference sequence). Trimming took 0 bases from V and 5 from J, leaving 6 bases between them. The CDR3 sequence is 13 residues long. The CDR3 region has the DNA TGTGCCACCAGCAGAGATAGGAAAGATACGCAGTATTTT. This codes for CATSRDRKDTQYF.

The chain recombines TRBV7-9 with TRBJ2-5; D call uncertain. Germline CDR1 and CDR2: SEHNR and FQNEAQ (reference sequence). V shed 5 bases and J shed 2 bases, with 9 bases lying between them. The CDR3 extends over 13 amino acids. This chain's CDR3 is CASSVWAQETQYF. The CDR3, as DNA: TGTGCCAGCAGCGTTTGGGCTCAAGAGACCCAGTACTTC.

The chain recombines TRBV2 with TRBJ2-5, with 11 bases identical to TRBD1. V was clipped by 5 bases and J by 5 bases; unmatched bases: 10. The CDR3 has 16 amino acids. From germline, CDR1 is SNHLY and CDR2 FYNNEI. The CDR3 DNA is TGTGCCAGCAGTCCCACCGGGACAGGGGGTTGGGAGACCCAGTACTTC. Amino acid sequence: CASSPTGTGGWETQYF.